The present T cell receptor (beta chain) was sequenced within a study of control samples from healthy donors and cancer patients. The length of the CDR3 is 14 residues. V gave up 7 bases and J gave up 2 bases, with 14 bases separating them. Germline CDR1 MNHEY, CDR2 SVGAGI. Assay used: immunoSEQ multiplex PCR; TCRdb lists only in-frame clones, some missing. The data contain roughly 88,000 clones, approximately 95% of them singletons. This sequence originates from a man aged 18 to 35 in good health. Sequenced sample: blood. The chain links TRBV6-5 to TRBJ1-2; D gene ambiguous. The CDR3 spells CASTLGRNNYGYTF. The DNA for the CDR3 is TGTGCCAGCACCCTGGGGAGGAACAACTATGGCTACACCTTC.